This entry describes one T cell receptor beta chain. Trimming stripped 1 base from V and 7 bases from J, with 15 bases between. CDR1 and CDR2 (germline): SGDLS, YYNGEE. The CDR3 consists of 15 residues. The data derive from a study of blood T cell repertoires in COVID-19. Study in general: Acute and convalescent COVID-19 specimens originated in the United States, Italy and Spain. PBMCs, B-cell-depleted T cells, or T cells provided the cDNA or gDNA that made up the material.

As handled by the study authors: By means of reference gene primer amplification, nucleated cell counts were estimated. The method was immunoSEQ multiplex PCR; TCRdb's version includes in-frame clones alone and lacks a portion of them. V and J calls plus clone size are reproduced from that table; the DNA served to infer D and trimming. The repertoire holds about 140,000 clones, with about 87% as singletons. The receptor was isolated from a man aged 50-60 years who had recovered from COVID-19. The V and J genes are TRBV9 and TRBJ1-5, with a weak D call TRBD1 (5 bases). Sequencing input: peripheral blood. The CDR3 nucleotides are TGTGCCAGCAGCGTATCCGGCAGGGTAGGACAGCCCCAGCATTTT. As protein: CASSVSGRVGQPQHF.